A single sample gave rise to the 23 T cell receptor beta chains below, sequenced in a study of control samples from healthy donors and cancer patients. TCRdb's table, derived via immunoSEQ multiplex PCR, lists solely in-frame clones and lacks some. This table has 90,000 to 100,000 clones, around 80% appearing once. What was sequenced was blood. The source is a woman in her thirties in good health.

The sample holds one count of this clone. V gene TRBV7-8 combines with J gene TRBJ1-1; D not certain. The CDR3 runs 14 residues. Trimming removed 5 bases from V and 3 bases from J, with 13 bases in between. Germline V gene sequence: CDR1 SGHVS, CDR2 FQNEAQ. CDR3 loop: CASSPTTLYTEAFF. As DNA, the CDR3 is TGTGCCAGCAGCCCAACTACACTATACACTGAAGCTTTCTTT.

V and J are TRBV7-2 and TRBJ1-2; no reliable D call. The CDR3 extends over 15 amino acids. Between the trimmed V and J ends, which lost 5 bases and 5 bases, there was a span of 18 bases. Germline CDR1 reads SGHTA; CDR2 reads FQGNSA. CDR3: CASSPSDGMIYGYTF. Here the CDR3 DNA reads TGTGCCAGCAGCCCCTCAGACGGAATGATATATGGCTACACCTTC. The full variable domain, completed using reference TRBV7-2 and TRBJ1-2, is GAGVSQSPSNKVTEKGKDVELRCDPISGHTALYWYRQSLGQGLEFLIYFQGNSAPDKSGLPSDRFSAERTGGSVSTLTIQRTQQEDSAVYLCASSPSDGMIYGYTFGSGTRLTVV.

J is TRBJ1-5 and V is TRBV7-9; D call uncertain. CDR3 length: 13 amino acids. V was trimmed by 3 bases and J by 2 bases, leaving 5 bases between them. Germline V CDR1 and CDR2: SEHNR, FQNEAQ (reference sequence). The chain's CDR3 is CASSFEGNQPQHF. The CDR3 DNA is TGTGCCAGCAGCTTTGAGGGCAATCAGCCCCAGCATTTT.

This clone was detected only a few times. CDR3 loop: CASSSHTEAFF. CDR3 nucleotides: TGCGCCAGCAGCTCGCACACTGAAGCTTTCTTT. The rearrangement uses TRBV5-1 and TRBJ1-1; D not certain. From germline, CDR1 is SGHRS and CDR2 YFSETQ. The germline V and J ends were trimmed by 3 bases and 3 bases, with 3 bases remaining between them. CDR3 length: 11 amino acids. The entire variable domain, with the rest obtained from reference TRBV5-1 and TRBJ1-1, is as follows: KAGVTQTPRYLIKTRGQQVTLSCSPISGHRSVSWYQQTPGQGLQFLFEYFSETQRNKGNFPGRFSGRQFSNSRSEMNVSTLELGDSALYLCASSSHTEAFFGQGTRLTVV.

The chain has TRBV20-1 and TRBJ1-1, with TRBD1 matching 9 bases. The germline V gene has CDR1 DFQATT and CDR2 SNEGSKA (reference sequence). V trimming: 3 bases; J trimming: 4 bases; junction bases outside the gene matches: 12. The CDR3 spans 16 residues. The CDR3 reads CSASYGTGFVGTEAFF. CDR3 nucleotide sequence: TGCAGTGCTAGTTATGGGACAGGGTTCGTGGGCACTGAAGCTTTCTTT.

This CDR3 is CASSQDGGANEKLFF. The CDR3 coding sequence is TGCGCCAGCAGCCAAGATGGGGGGGCTAATGAAAAACTGTTTTTT. The chain is built from TRBV4-3 and TRBJ1-4; D is perhaps TRBD1 (5 bases). Germline assignment: CDR1 LGHNA and CDR2 YSLEER. The V and J ends lost 0 bases and 3 bases respectively, with 8 bases between them. The CDR3 has 15 amino acids.

The CDR3 loop reads CASSPSGGLSYNEQFF. The CDR3 DNA sequence: TGTGCCAGCAGCCCTAGCGGGGGCCTCTCCTACAATGAGCAGTTCTTC. This chain joins TRBV3-1 (or the pseudogene TRBV3-2) and TRBJ2-1; 10 bases align to TRBD2. The germline CDR1 and CDR2 sequences are LGHDT and YNNKEL (reference sequence). The CDR3 length is 16 residues. V lost 4 bases and J lost 0; bases outside the gene matches: 3.

The V gene is TRBV2, the J gene TRBJ2-1; no clear D gene. Per germline, CDR1 SNHLY and CDR2 FYNNEI. The V end lost 7 bases, the J end lost 5 bases, and 12 bases lay between the germline ends. The CDR3 runs 13 residues. In nucleotides, the CDR3 is TGTGCCAGCACTCTTGAGGCGAACAATGAGCAGTTCTTC. Translation gives CASTLEANNEQFF.

CDR3 DNA: TGTGCCAGTAGTATTACAGTGCACCCTGAAGCTTTCTTT. Its translation is CASSITVHPEAFF. The chain joins TRBV19 to TRBJ1-1, with no clear D. V lost 3 bases to trimming and J lost 6 bases, with 11 bases between them. The germline gives CDR1 LNHDA, CDR2 SQIVND (reference sequence). The CDR3 length is 13 residues.

CDR3 residues: CASSPTIPGTPPPYEQYF. The CDR3 DNA is TGCGCCAGCAGCCCTACCATCCCCGGGACACCGCCCCCCTACGAGCAGTACTTC. The chain uses TRBV4-1 and TRBJ2-7; a weak D match, TRBD1 (6 bases). CDR1 is MGHRA, CDR2 YSYEKL, per germline. The V end was cut by 4 bases, the J end by 2 bases, with 24 bases between. The CDR3 sequence is 18 residues long.

V usage is TRBV12-3 or TRBV12-4 and J usage is TRBJ2-7; D perhaps matches TRBD2 (5 bases). The CDR3 runs 13 residues. V was clipped by 6 bases and J by 6 bases, with 15 bases between them. CDR3 sequence: CASSLDSAGEQYF. CDR3 DNA sequence: TGTGCCAGCAGCCTCGATAGCGCGGGCGAGCAGTACTTC.

This rearrangement joins TRBV4-3 to TRBJ1-2, with 10 nucleotides matching TRBD1. With 4 bases clipped from V and 1 base from J, the junction kept 3 bases outside the gene matches. Germline V gene data show CDR1 as LGHNA and CDR2 as YSLEER. The CDR3 contains 15 residues. The CDR3 sequence: CASSPGTGVNYGYTF. The CDR3 DNA is TGCGCCAGCAGCCCGGGGACAGGGGTTAACTATGGCTACACCTTC.

The V call is TRBV30, the J call TRBJ1-1, with D possibly being TRBD1 (6 bases). CDR1 and CDR2 (germline): GTSNPN, SVGIG (reference sequence). Trimming took off 3 bases at V and 6 bases at J, with 17 bases between the two ends. There are 14 residues in the CDR3. The CDR3 reads CAWRSSGKGAEAFF. In nucleotides, the CDR3 is TGTGCCTGGAGGAGTTCAGGGAAGGGGGCTGAAGCTTTCTTT.

This clone showed up just a few times. The rearrangement joins TRBV19 to TRBJ1-1, with D possibly being TRBD1 (5 bases). V was clipped by 7 bases and J by 1 base, with 13 bases between them. The CDR3 consists of 14 residues. Per germline, CDR1 LNHDA and CDR2 SQIVND (reference sequence). DNA of the CDR3: TGTGCCAGTAAACTGGGACTGACGAACACTGAAGCTTTCTTT. This encodes CASKLGLTNTEAFF. Based on the CDR3 plus reference TRBV19 and TRBJ1-1, the full variable domain is DGGITQSPKYLFRKEGQNVTLSCEQNLNHDAMYWYRQDPGQGLRLIYYSQIVNDFQKGDIAEGYSVSREKKESFPLTVTSAQKNPTAFYLCASKLGLTNTEAFFGQGTRLTVV.

The J gene is TRBJ1-5, the V gene TRBV10-3; D not certain. The CDR3 spans 16 residues. The V and J ends lost 4 bases and 0 bases respectively, with 13 bases between them. Germline CDR1 is ENHRY and CDR2 is SYGVKD. CDR3 coding DNA: TGTGCCATCAGTGGGGGTCCACCGGCTAGCAATCAGCCCCAGCATTTT. Encoded protein: CAISGGPPASNQPQHF.

The CDR3 loop is CASSHRGLAGVRDTQYF. CDR3 nucleotides: TGTGCCAGCAGCCACCGAGGACTAGCGGGGGTACGAGATACGCAGTATTTT. The rearrangement links TRBV3-1 (or the pseudogene TRBV3-2) to TRBJ2-3; 13 bases fit TRBD2. V shed 3 bases, J shed 5 bases, and the junction held 8 bases outside the gene matches. CDR3 length: 17 amino acids. Germline CDR1 and CDR2: LGHDT and YNNKEL (reference sequence).

The chain couples TRBV27 to TRBJ1-2; 8 nucleotides line up with TRBD1. The CDR3 totals 13 residues. The V gene end was trimmed by 3 bases and the J gene end by 7 bases; junction bases not matched to a gene: 4. The germline gives CDR1 MNHEY, CDR2 SMNVEV (reference sequence). For the CDR3, the DNA is TGTGCCAGCAGTTTTCGGACAGGGTTTGGCTACACCTTC. Translation gives CASSFRTGFGYTF.

The genes are TRBV5-1 and TRBJ2-1; D ambiguous. Germline V gene sequence: CDR1 SGHRS, CDR2 YFSETQ. The CDR3 loop spans 14 amino acids. Between the trimmed V and J ends, which lost 0 bases and 2 bases, there was a span of 6 bases. CDR3 amino acids: CASSLDSAYNEQFF. The CDR3 DNA reads as TGCGCCAGCAGCTTGGACTCCGCCTACAATGAGCAGTTCTTC.

In DNA, the CDR3 is TGCGCCAGCAGCTTGACCGGGACAGGGGACTTACACACCATATATTTT. Protein product: CASSLTGTGDLHTIYF. This chain joins TRBV5-1 and TRBJ1-3, with TRBD1 matching over 10 bases. There are 16 residues in the CDR3. The ends lost 1 base at V and 8 bases at J; junction bases unmatched: 9. CDR1 is SGHRS, CDR2 YFSETQ, per germline.

The rearrangement uses TRBV27 and TRBJ2-3; 7 bases are shared with TRBD1. Germline-derived CDR1 and CDR2 are MNHEY and SMNVEV (reference sequence). V shed 2 bases and J 1 base; nucleotides not matched to a gene: 6. This CDR3 comprises 16 residues. CDR3: CASSLPGGFGTDTQYF. CDR3 in DNA: TGTGCCAGCAGTTTACCAGGGGGTTTTGGCACAGATACGCAGTATTTT.

The chain combines TRBV27 with TRBJ2-7; D is ambiguous. The CDR3 length is 15 residues. The germline gives CDR1 MNHEY, CDR2 SMNVEV (reference sequence). Trimming stripped 4 bases from V and 0 bases from J, with 13 bases between. The CDR3 DNA follows: TGTGCCAGCAGTTGGACGGGCATAGACTCCTACGAGCAGTACTTC. This sequence encodes CASSWTGIDSYEQYF.

The chain is built from TRBV5-4 and TRBJ2-3; 9 bases map to TRBD2. Trimming removed 4 bases from V and 9 bases from J; junction bases left unmatched: 15. The germline CDR1 and CDR2 sequences are SGHNT and YYREEE (reference sequence). The CDR3 is 16 residues long. Here the CDR3 reads CASSPRGRGGRGTQYF. CDR3 DNA: TGTGCCAGCAGCCCGAGGGGGCGGGGGGGCCGAGGGACGCAGTATTTT.

The J gene is TRBJ2-5, the V gene TRBV3-1 (or the pseudogene TRBV3-2), with 13 bases lining up with TRBD2. CDR3 size: 15 residues. After removal of 3 bases from V and 9 bases from J, the junction contained 7 bases not matched to a gene. Germline values: CDR1 LGHDT, CDR2 YNNKEL (reference sequence). The DNA of the CDR3 is TGTGCCAGCAGCCAGGGACTAGCGGGGACTAGGGCCCAGTACTTC. Translated, it gives CASSQGLAGTRAQYF.